This TCR beta chain originates from a study of CD49a tissue-resident CD8 T cells in human skin (TCRdb year 2017). Concerning the study at large: The study examined tissue-resident memory CD8+ T cell subsets in human skin defined by CD49a, CD69 and CD103 expression.

The CDR1 and CDR2 encoded by the germline V gene are SGHRS and YFSETQ. Unmatched junction bases come to 11, with V trimmed by 0 bases and J by 0 bases. Inclusive of the bounding cysteine and phenylalanine, the CDR3 is 18 residues long. Only the CDR3 portion is preserved as DNA: 54 bases, with reading frame beginning at the first base. The method was the immunoSEQ multiplex PCR assay. The study's processing was this. TCR V beta family usage frequencies were compared across the sorted blood, dermal and epidermal CD8+ T cell populations. TCRdb re-hosts the immuneACCESS table, in-frame sequences only. Its copies lack some clones; in the studies checked, an unresolved V gene accounts for under half of them, and the cause for the rest is not known. From that table come the V and J calls and clone size; the DNA was used to work out D and trimming. Across this sample there are over a thousand clones, with 55% to 75% seen only once. The ten largest clones represent 30% to 35% of the sample.

For four or five healthy donors, CD8+ T cells were sorted from blood, dermis and epidermis, and the TCR beta CDR3 regions of these cells were analysed. All TCR-sequenced donors were healthy individuals, and each provided both blood and skin samples. Before TCR beta sequencing, CD8+ T cell populations were isolated by sorting. This clone was seen a handful of times. Which antigen it targets is not known. No much larger clone exists at a distance of one base, and base qualities are not known. The sequence was collected from a human donor in good health. The sample taken for sequencing was CLA- CD8+ effector memory T cells sorted from blood. Recombination linked TRBV5-1 to TRBJ2-7; 8 central nucleotides agree with TRBD2. The CDR3 loop reads CASSLVLGAGVSSYEQYF. The DNA reads as follows: TGCGCCAGCAGCTTGGTCCTGGGAGCGGGGGTCAGCTCCTACGAGCAGTACTTC.